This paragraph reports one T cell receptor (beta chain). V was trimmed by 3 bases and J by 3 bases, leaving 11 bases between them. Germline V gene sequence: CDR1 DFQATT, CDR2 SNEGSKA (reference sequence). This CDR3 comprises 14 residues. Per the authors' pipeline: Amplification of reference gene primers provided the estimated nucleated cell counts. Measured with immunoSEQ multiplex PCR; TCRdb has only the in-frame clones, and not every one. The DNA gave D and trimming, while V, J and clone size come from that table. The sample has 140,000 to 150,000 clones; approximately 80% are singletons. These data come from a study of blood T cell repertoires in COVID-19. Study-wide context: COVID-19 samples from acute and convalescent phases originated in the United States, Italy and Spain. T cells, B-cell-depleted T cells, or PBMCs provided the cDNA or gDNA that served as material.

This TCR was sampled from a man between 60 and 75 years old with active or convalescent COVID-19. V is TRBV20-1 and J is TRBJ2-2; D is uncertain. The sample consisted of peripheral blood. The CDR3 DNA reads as TGCAGTGCTAGTGCAGAGGCGGACACCGGGGAGCTGTTTTTT. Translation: CSASAEADTGELFF.